The present TCR beta chain was sequenced within a study of response to subunit inactivated influenza vaccine listed by TCRdb under 2018. Some background on the complete study: Deep quantitative profiling of the T cell receptor repertoire was used in the study to follow responses to a trivalent subunit inactivated influenza vaccine. The investigation overall reported the following: According to the authors, only a limited number of new T cells may be recruited by each seasonal influenza vaccination.

Library method: RT-PCR. For sequencing, an Illumina HiSeq 2500 was employed. TCRdb reworked the public reads: Q25 trimming with fastp, MiXCR clone assembly, productive beta chains retained. For every CDR3 protein sequence, its rows merge into one entry that carries the most common genes and DNA. The sample contains just under 550,000 distinct CDR3 sequences, roughly a quarter of them found a single time. Clones ranked in the top ten supply 2.8% of the sample. V and J are trimmed by 6 bases and 5 bases, and the gene matches miss 11 bases of the junction. Per the germline V gene (reference sequence), LGHDT is the CDR1 and YNNKEL is the CDR2. Counted from cysteine to phenylalanine, this CDR3 has 15 amino acids. The CDR3 DNA has 45 bases and is translated from base 1. At least ten counts were recorded for this clonotype. It lacks a known antigen. Per-nucleotide qualities are absent, and no much larger clonotype sits a single base away.

These same records also appear under a second study, on T cells expressing NK-cell markers. Drawing on the second study: 5'RACE template switching, by which a universal primer site and unique molecular identifiers were added, was used to make TCR beta cDNA libraries. TCR beta-chain repertoires were profiled in sorted CD3+CD56+NKG2C+, CD3+CD56+NKG2C- and CD3+CD56-NKG2C+ T-cell subsets from about 8 donors. Among the eight sequenced donors, seven were HCMV-seropositive and one was HCMV-seronegative. In several experiments an anti-gammadeltaTCR antibody was added to restrict sorting to alphabetaTCR-expressing T cells. For several donors, the dominant CD3+CD56+NKG2C+ clonotypes were among the top 10 CD8+ clonotypes and accounted for about 1.0-8% of CD8+ T cells. Those dominant clonotypes were again the most abundant among CD3+CD56-NKG2C+ cells in a handful of donors, at about 28.3-65%. It remained unclear whether the expanded NKG2C-expressing T cell clones were specific for HCMV antigens. The study sequenced eight donors, all healthy volunteers chosen at random: three men and five women. HCMV-specific IgG was detected in serum with a commercial ELISA kit to determine HCMV serostatus. Peripheral blood mononuclear cells were isolated from blood by Ficoll density gradient centrifugation. Magnetic immunoseparation with Miltenyi isolation kits was used to isolate CD4+ and CD8+ T cells from PBMC. cDNA synthesis was primed from the TCR beta constant segment and was followed by two successive PCR amplification steps. Libraries were sequenced as 2 x 150 bp reads on Illumina HiSeq 2000/2500, MiSeq or NextSeq. MIGEC was used to demultiplex reads and group the reads by UMI, and MiTCR was used to assemble and quantify clonotypes. To exclude erroneous sequences, only TCR cDNA sequences supported by at least two reads were retained. Downstream repertoire analysis used the tcR package, and clonotypes were matched across fractions by CDR3 nucleotide sequence plus V segment. Antigen specificity was annotated against VDJdb with VDJmatch, allowing one amino acid substitution in CDR3.

This receptor was taken from a man aged 50 to 59 who received an inactivated influenza vaccine. Donor details come from another sample of the same person, matched by shared clones. The starting material was CD4+ T cells sorted from PBMCs, obtained about 13 days after vaccination. Here the chain combines TRBV3-1 and TRBJ2-3; 7 bases in the middle match TRBD2. CDR3 reads: CASSSSGAAGDTQYF. The nucleotide sequence reads TGTGCCAGCAGTTCAAGCGGGGCGGCGGGAGATACGCAGTATTTT.